Sequencing of this T cell receptor beta chain was carried out in a study of blood T cell repertoires in COVID-19. Study details: Samples of COVID-19 (acute and convalescent) were obtained from the United States, Italy and Spain. The cDNA or gDNA used as material had been derived from T cells, B-cell-depleted T cells, or PBMCs.

There are 14 residues in the CDR3. With 3 bases removed from V and 1 base from J, the gap between germline ends came to 9 bases. Germline loops: CDR1 MDHEN, CDR2 SYDVKM. Authors' data handling: Nucleated cell counts were estimated from reference gene primer amplification. Repertoires were generated with immunoSEQ multiplex PCR, while TCRdb's copy carries only in-frame clones and drops some. D and trimming come from the DNA, and the V and J calls and clone size come from that table. Here the sample spans about 16,000 clones, roughly 89% being singletons. The chain carries TRBV28 and TRBJ1-1, with D maybe TRBD1 (5 bases). Sequenced material: peripheral blood. This receptor was taken from a man aged 55 to 70 with acute or convalescent COVID-19. The CDR3 reads CASSFYRRNTEAFF. Written as DNA, the CDR3 is TGTGCCAGCAGTTTTTACAGGCGGAACACTGAAGCTTTCTTT.